The 27 T cell receptor beta chains below come from one sample, sequenced in a study of T cell repertoires in cytomegalovirus infection. These receptors are not linked to any known antigen. TCRdb itself ran the reads through MiXCR, one entry per CDR3 protein. The sample lists tens of thousands of distinct CDR3 sequences, about 26% occurring once. The source was CD8+ T cells from cultured PBMCs, collected from culture after CMV antigen stimulation. Source of these receptors: a human donor in good health (CMV status not recorded). Some clones in this sample may be carry-over from other donors' samples.

This clonotype was detected only a few times. The rearrangement links TRBV27 to TRBJ2-7; 9 bases fit TRBD2. V lost 6 bases, J lost 3 bases, and 6 bases stayed unmatched. The CDR3 sequence is 14 residues long. The V gene's germline CDR1 is MNHEY and CDR2 SMNVEV (reference sequence). CDR3 amino acids: CASRLAGAFYEQYF. The CDR3 nucleotides read TGTGCCAGCAGGTTAGCGGGAGCCTTCTACGAGCAGTACTTC.

This clonotype was seen more than once but under ten times. The chain uses TRBV6-6 and TRBJ2-7; D uncertain. Trimming pared 0 bases from V and 6 bases from J, leaving 9 bases between. This CDR3 contains 13 residues. CDR1 is MNHNY and CDR2 is SVGAGI in the germline V gene (reference sequence). The CDR3 DNA sequence: TGTGCCAGCAGTTACTCGACCCAAAGCGAGCAGTACTTC. This encodes CASSYSTQSEQYF.

This clonotype was observed at least ten times. The V call is TRBV10-3, the J call TRBJ1-5; D gene uncertain. With 2 bases removed from V and 0 bases from J, the gap between germline ends came to 8 bases. CDR1 and CDR2 from the germline V gene are ENHRY and SYGVKD. The CDR3 is made up of 15 amino acids. CDR3: CAISEGRNSNQPQHF. The CDR3 coding sequence is TGTGCCATCAGTGAGGGGCGGAATAGCAATCAGCCCCAGCATTTT.

This clonotype was counted between two and nine times. The rearrangement uses TRBV11-1 and TRBJ2-5; 7 nucleotides line up with TRBD2. Germline V CDR1 and CDR2: SGHAT, FQDESV (reference sequence). The CDR3 is 14 amino acids. V was pared by 2 bases and J by 5 bases, with 5 bases of the junction left unmatched. CDR3 sequence: CASSLWAGGETQYF. The CDR3 DNA follows: TGTGCCAGCAGCTTATGGGCCGGGGGGGAGACCCAGTACTTC.

V gene TRBV6-5 combines with J gene TRBJ1-2; no clear D gene. The CDR3 has 12 amino acids. The V and J ends lost 6 bases and 3 bases respectively, with 8 bases between them. Per the germline V gene, CDR1 is MNHEY and CDR2 is SVGAGI. The CDR3 coding sequence is TGTGCCAGCAGCAAGGAGGACTATGGCTACACCTTC. This gives the protein CASSKEDYGYTF.

This clonotype was recorded a few times. The chain couples TRBV3-1 to TRBJ2-1, with 11 bases fitting TRBD2. V shed 2 bases, J shed 8 bases, and the junction held 17 bases outside the gene matches. The CDR3 totals 19 residues. CDR1 and CDR2 from the germline V gene are LGHDT and YNNKEL (reference sequence). In DNA form, the CDR3 reads TGTGCCAGCAGCCAACCCAAGACACTAGCGGGGGCCACTACGGATGAGCAGTTCTTC. Amino acids: CASSQPKTLAGATTDEQFF.

As for this clonotype: This sequence may be a read error, since a much larger clone differs from it by one base. The CDR3 DNA sequence: TGCAGTCCTAGGGATAGGGGGCTAGCAGATACGCAGTATTTT. It specifies CSPRDRGLADTQYF. This chain links TRBV20-1 with TRBJ2-3; TRBD1 aligns across 7 bases. This CDR3 contains 14 residues. The V gene's germline CDR1 is DFQATT and CDR2 SNEGSKA (reference sequence).

About this clonotype itself: The germline gene is not matched at one end of the junction; a read error may be the cause. This rearrangement joins TRBV7-3 to TRBJ2-1; weak D call: TRBD2 (7 bases). Germline assignment: CDR1 SGHTA and CDR2 FQGTGA. The CDR3 spans 14 residues. CDR3 in amino acids: CVSRSGTLLDEQFF. DNA of the CDR3: TGTGTCAGCAGGAGCGGGACACTACTCGATGAGCAGTTCTTC. The complete variable domain, with remaining parts taken from reference TRBV7-3 and TRBJ2-1, reads GAGVSQTPSNKVTEKGKYVELRCDPISGHTALYWYRQSLGQGPEFLIYFQGTGAADDSGLPNDRFFAVRPEGSVSTLKIQRTERGDSAVYLCVSRSGTLLDEQFFGPGTRLTVL.

To note about this clonotype: A much more abundant neighbour one base away suggests this may be a read error. This rearrangement joins TRBV6-5 to TRBJ2-7, with unresolved D. The germline V and J ends were trimmed by 2 bases and 4 bases, with 33 bases remaining between them. Germline V gene lookup returns CDR1 MNHEY and CDR2 SVGAGI. The CDR3 has 21 amino acids. The CDR3 bases are TGTGCCAGCAGTTACGGCCCTGATGTGGGAACCTCCCATTGGATCCCATACGAGCAGTACTTC. This encodes CASSYGPDVGTSHWIPYEQYF.

The sample holds a few counts of this clonotype. This chain links TRBV5-5 with TRBJ1-1; tentative D call: TRBD1 (5 bases). Trimming removed 0 bases at V and 1 base at J, with 10 bases between. The CDR3 extends over 15 amino acids. The V gene's germline CDR1 is SGHKS and CDR2 YYEKEE (reference sequence). In nucleotides, the CDR3 is TGTGCCAGCAGCTTGGCGGACACTCGGAACACTGAAGCTTTCTTT. As protein: CASSLADTRNTEAFF.

Many counts were recorded for this clonotype. The V gene is TRBV29-1, the J gene TRBJ1-2, with TRBD1 as a possible D gene (5 bases). CDR3 length: 15 amino acids. The germline CDR1 and CDR2 sequences are SQVTM and ANQGSEA. Trimming removed 0 bases from V and 4 bases from J, with 15 bases in between. The DNA of the CDR3 is TGCAGCGTTGAAGAGGCGTCAGGGCGTGCCTATGGCTACACCTTC. Its translation: CSVEEASGRAYGYTF.

This clonotype was counted a few times. The chain's CDR3 is CASSLGQGDEQYF. The CDR3 DNA follows: TGTGCCAGCAGCTTGGGACAGGGAGACGAGCAGTACTTC. The chain recombines TRBV5-6 with TRBJ2-7; 7 bases fit TRBD1. CDR3 length: 13 amino acids. CDR1 SGHDT and CDR2 YYEEEE come from the germline V gene. Germline trimming cut 0 bases from V and 5 bases from J; bases unmatched to any gene: 2.

This clonotype was found many times. The chain combines TRBV7-2 with TRBJ1-1; 8 nucleotides line up with TRBD1. The CDR3 contains 15 residues. V shed 4 bases, J shed 4 bases, and the junction held 8 bases outside the gene matches. The germline gives CDR1 SGHTA, CDR2 FQGNSA. The CDR3 loop reads CASSSLTGGFTEAFF. The CDR3 DNA sequence: TGTGCCAGCAGCTCCCTAACAGGGGGTTTCACTGAAGCTTTCTTT. Full variable domain (rest looked up from reference TRBV7-2 and TRBJ1-1): GAGVSQSPSNKVTEKGKDVELRCDPISGHTALYWYRQSLGQGLEFLIYFQGNSAPDKSGLPSDRFSAERTGGSVSTLTIQRTQQEDSAVYLCASSSLTGGFTEAFFGQGTRLTVV.

This clonotype was picked up many times. The chain carries TRBV7-9 and TRBJ2-1; D unresolved. Trimming stripped 1 base from V and 5 bases from J, with 6 bases between. This CDR3 comprises 13 residues. The germline V gene has CDR1 SEHNR and CDR2 FQNEAQ (reference sequence). The CDR3 coding sequence is TGTGCCAGCAGCTTAGGCAGAAACAATGAGCAGTTCTTC. Amino acid sequence: CASSLGRNNEQFF. The full variable domain, its missing parts supplied by reference TRBV7-9 and TRBJ2-1, is DTGVSQNPRHKITKRGQNVTFRCDPISEHNRLYWYRQTLGQGPEFLTYFQNEAQLEKSRLLSDRFSAERPKGSFSTLEIQRTEQGDSAMYLCASSLGRNNEQFFGPGTRLTVL.

The chain recombines TRBV27 with TRBJ2-1, with 7 bases matching TRBD1. CDR1 and CDR2 from the germline V gene are MNHEY and SMNVEV (reference sequence). V shed 5 bases, J shed 13 bases, and the junction held 20 bases outside the gene matches. This CDR3 is 16 amino acids long. CDR3 sequence: CASSPPDLGPGGKQFF. In DNA, the CDR3 is TGTGCCAGCAGTCCCCCTGATTTGGGGCCAGGGGGTAAACAGTTCTTC.

This rearrangement joins TRBV7-6 to TRBJ2-7, with a tentative D call TRBD2 (6 bases). Germline CDR1 is SGHVS and CDR2 is FNYEAQ. The CDR3 has 13 residues. With 4 bases removed from V and 2 bases from J, the gap between germline ends came to 9 bases. The CDR3 is CASSSGEPYEQYF. The CDR3 nucleotides are TGTGCCAGCAGCTCGGGGGAGCCCTACGAGCAGTACTTC.

This clonotype appeared a few times. The chain couples TRBV6-1 to TRBJ2-5, with 8 bases that match TRBD1. Germline CDR1 and CDR2: MNHNS and SASEGT. V lost 3 bases to trimming and J lost 5 bases; unmatched junction nucleotides: 11. The CDR3 runs 16 residues. The CDR3 DNA reads as TGTGCCAGCAGTGACGAACACAGGGGGAGCTGGGAGACCCAGTACTTC. Protein sequence: CASSDEHRGSWETQYF.

The gene calls are TRBV7-9 and TRBJ1-4; D remains ambiguous. The CDR3 extends over 15 amino acids. The germline gives CDR1 SEHNR, CDR2 FQNEAQ (reference sequence). Trimming pared 1 base from V and 6 bases from J, leaving 12 bases between. Here the CDR3 reads CASSLEAGRDEKLFF. CDR3 DNA: TGTGCCAGCAGCTTAGAGGCGGGAAGGGATGAAAAACTGTTTTTT.

This clonotype was seen at least ten times. V gene TRBV4-1 combines with J gene TRBJ2-2, with 10 bases matching TRBD2. The V segment lost 0 bases and the J segment 6 bases; nucleotides outside the gene matches: 4. The CDR3 runs 16 residues. CDR1 and CDR2 (germline): MGHRA, YSYEKL. CDR3 loop: CASSQDDLAGAGELFF. The CDR3 DNA follows: TGCGCCAGCAGCCAAGATGACCTAGCGGGAGCCGGGGAGCTGTTTTTT.

The chain recombines TRBV9 with TRBJ2-3, with D perhaps being TRBD1 or TRBD2 (6 bases each). V lost 0 bases and J 5 bases, leaving 13 bases between the germline ends. The CDR3 extends over 15 amino acids. Germline V gene lookup returns CDR1 SGDLS and CDR2 YYNGEE. The CDR3 nucleotides read TGTGCCAGCAGCGTAGAGGGCAGGGGAGGAGATACGCAGTATTTT. As protein: CASSVEGRGGDTQYF.

This clonotype has more than one count but fewer than ten. The chain recombines TRBV7-2 with TRBJ1-2; D ambiguous. Germline V gives CDR1 SGHTA, CDR2 FQGNSA. The CDR3 spans 15 residues. V lost 1 base, J lost 2 bases, and 11 bases lay in between. CDR3 protein: CASSLGSRRNYGYTF. The CDR3 DNA is TGTGCCAGCAGCTTAGGAAGTCGGCGGAACTATGGCTACACCTTC.

The chain has TRBV7-9 and TRBJ1-4, with 7 bases lining up with TRBD1. The ends lost 6 bases at V and 7 bases at J; junction bases unmatched: 11. Germline V gene sequence: CDR1 SEHNR, CDR2 FQNEAQ (reference sequence). This CDR3 is 15 amino acids long. In DNA, the CDR3 is TGTGCCAGCAGGGGTACAGGGGTCCTTGCTGAAAAACTGTTTTTT. Its protein is CASRGTGVLAEKLFF.

The rearrangement joins TRBV28 to TRBJ2-3, with a possible D match to TRBD2 (5 bases). Germline CDR1 reads MDHEN; CDR2 reads SYDVKM. V gave up 5 bases and J gave up 8 bases, with 14 bases separating them. CDR3 length: 13 amino acids. CDR3 sequence reads: CASSPIAEGTQYF. The CDR3 region has the DNA TGTGCCAGCAGTCCGATCGCTGAGGGTACGCAGTATTTT.

This clonotype was counted many times. The chain has TRBV7-6 and TRBJ1-4, with no clear D. Germline assignment: CDR1 SGHVS and CDR2 FNYEAQ. The CDR3 has 15 residues. V lost 6 bases to trimming and J lost 0 bases, with 11 bases between them. The CDR3 bases are TGTGCCAGCAGTCCATCAGGTGCAACTAATGAAAAACTGTTTTTT. The encoded protein is CASSPSGATNEKLFF.

This chain joins TRBV10-3 and TRBJ1-5; D is possibly TRBD1 (5 bases). Trimming removed 6 bases from V and 0 bases from J, with 9 bases in between. From germline, CDR1 is ENHRY and CDR2 SYGVKD. This CDR3 spans 14 amino acids. CDR3 sequence reads: CAISSGGSNQPQHF. In DNA, the CDR3 is TGTGCCATCAGCTCGGGGGGTAGCAATCAGCCCCAGCATTTT.

This clonotype was counted between two and nine times. This rearrangement joins TRBV28 to TRBJ1-3, with D maybe TRBD1 (5 bases). The CDR3 has 15 amino acids. Germline loops: CDR1 MDHEN, CDR2 SYDVKM. Trimming pared 5 bases from V and 0 bases from J, leaving 11 bases between. Here the CDR3 reads CASSPGPSSGNTIYF. The CDR3 region has the DNA TGTGCCAGCAGTCCGGGACCCTCCTCTGGAAACACCATATATTTT.

This rearrangement joins TRBV19 to TRBJ2-7; 9 nucleotides match TRBD1. The CDR3 consists of 13 residues. V shed 5 bases, J shed 5 bases, and the junction held 4 bases outside the gene matches. Germline V lookup: CDR1 LNHDA, CDR2 SQIVND (reference sequence). As DNA, the CDR3 is TGTGCCAGTAGTTTAAGGGACAGGGACGAGCAGTACTTC. This codes for CASSLRDRDEQYF.